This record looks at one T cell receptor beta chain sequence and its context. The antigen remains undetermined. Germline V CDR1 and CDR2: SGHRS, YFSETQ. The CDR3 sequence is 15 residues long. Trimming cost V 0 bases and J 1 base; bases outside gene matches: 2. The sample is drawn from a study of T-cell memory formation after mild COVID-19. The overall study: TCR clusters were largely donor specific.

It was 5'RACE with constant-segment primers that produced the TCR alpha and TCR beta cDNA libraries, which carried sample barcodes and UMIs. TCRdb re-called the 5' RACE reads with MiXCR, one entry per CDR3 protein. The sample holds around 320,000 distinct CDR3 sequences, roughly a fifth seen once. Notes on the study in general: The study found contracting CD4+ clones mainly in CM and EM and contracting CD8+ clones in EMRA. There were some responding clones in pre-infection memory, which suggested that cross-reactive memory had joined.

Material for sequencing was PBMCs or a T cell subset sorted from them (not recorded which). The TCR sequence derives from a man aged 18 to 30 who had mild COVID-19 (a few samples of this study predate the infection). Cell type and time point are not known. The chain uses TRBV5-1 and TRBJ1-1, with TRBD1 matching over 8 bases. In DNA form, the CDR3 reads TGCGCCAGCAGCTTGGGACAGGGGACGAACACTGAAGCTTTCTTT. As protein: CASSLGQGTNTEAFF.